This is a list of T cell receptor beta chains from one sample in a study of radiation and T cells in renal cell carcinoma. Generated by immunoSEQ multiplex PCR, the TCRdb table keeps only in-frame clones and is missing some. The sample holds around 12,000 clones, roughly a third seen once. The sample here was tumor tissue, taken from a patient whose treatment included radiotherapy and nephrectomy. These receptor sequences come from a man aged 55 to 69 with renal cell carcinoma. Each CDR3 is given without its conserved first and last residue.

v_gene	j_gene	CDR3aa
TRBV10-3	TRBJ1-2	AIKNEGGNYGYT
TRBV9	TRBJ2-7	ASSGGQTYEQY
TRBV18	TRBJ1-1	ASSPPNAWGTNTEAF
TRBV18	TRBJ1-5	ASSPSQGQPQH
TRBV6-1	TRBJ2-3	ASMGATDTQY
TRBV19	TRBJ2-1	ASSIQGPNEQF
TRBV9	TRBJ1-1	ASSVDPQGRGAF
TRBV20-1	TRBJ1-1	SARSSNEAF
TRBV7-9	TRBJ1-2	ASSRVPGVSSYGYT
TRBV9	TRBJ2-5	ASSSLAGQETQY
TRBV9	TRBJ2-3	ASSASGTASTDTQY
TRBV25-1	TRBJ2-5	ASSESYSKETQY
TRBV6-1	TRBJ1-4	ASSAGRDGKLF
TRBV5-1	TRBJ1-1	ASSLEGGLTEAF
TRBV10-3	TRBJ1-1	AISEAKGMNTEAF